Below are 25 T cell receptor beta chains sequenced from a single sample in a study of cytotoxic CD8 clonotypes in ibrutinib-treated CLL. Assay: immunoSEQ multiplex PCR; the TCRdb copy retains only in-frame clones and omits some. Found here are over 100,000 clones, 70% to 90% of them singletons; the top ten hold approximately 2%. The sample in question was PBMCs, obtained after 24 months of ibrutinib treatment. Source of these receptors: a human donor with chronic lymphocytic leukemia.

The CDR3 region has the DNA TGTGCCAGCAGCCCTGTCAACTCCTACAATGAGCAGTTCTTC. Its translation is CASSPVNSYNEQFF. V and J are TRBV9 and TRBJ2-1; D not resolved. CDR3 length equals 14 residues. The germline V gene encodes CDR1 SGDLS and CDR2 YYNGEE. Trimming removed 4 bases at V and 0 bases at J, with 8 bases between.

This clone turned up a few times. V and J are TRBV14 and TRBJ1-1; D unresolved. CDR1 and CDR2 from the germline V gene are SGHDN and FVKESK. V was cut by 1 base and J by 11 bases, with 11 bases left in between. This CDR3 is 12 amino acids long. The CDR3 protein is CASSQGTAWAFF. CDR3 nucleotide sequence: TGTGCCAGCAGCCAAGGAACCGCCTGGGCTTTCTTT.

CDR3 in DNA: TGTGCCAGCAGCAAAGGCGGGCTAGCGGCCTATACAGACACAGATACGCAGTATTTT. Its protein is CASSKGGLAAYTDTDTQYF. The chain is built from TRBV11-2 and TRBJ2-3, with 7 bases lining up with TRBD2. Germline CDR1 and CDR2: SGHAT and FQNNGV. The CDR3 contains 19 residues. Trimming at V came to 5 bases and at J to 2 bases, leaving 19 bases not matched to a gene. Filled out from reference TRBV11-2 and TRBJ2-3, the complete variable domain reads EAGVAQSPRYKIIEKRQSVAFWCNPISGHATLYWYQQILGQGPKLLIQFQNNGVVDDSQLPKDRFSAERLKGVDSTLKIQPAKLEDSAVYLCASSKGGLAAYTDTDTQYFGPGTRLTVL.

V and J are TRBV7-2 and TRBJ1-3; tentative D call: TRBD1 (5 bases). Germline values: CDR1 SGHTA, CDR2 FQGNSA. V dropped 4 bases and J dropped 2 bases, with 18 bases sitting between them. The CDR3 extends over 17 amino acids. The CDR3 region is CASSSPGARRAGNTIYF. CDR3 coding DNA: TGTGCCAGCAGCTCACCCGGGGCCAGAAGGGCTGGAAACACCATATATTTT.

V usage is TRBV28 and J usage is TRBJ1-2; D remains ambiguous. CDR1 and CDR2 from the germline V gene are MDHEN and SYDVKM. V was pared by 5 bases and J by 3 bases, with 7 bases between. CDR3 length equals 12 residues. The CDR3 DNA reads TGTGCCAGCAGTCCCGGCCACTATGGCTACACCTTC. Amino acid sequence: CASSPGHYGYTF.

This rearrangement joins TRBV27 to TRBJ2-1, with a possible D match to TRBD1 (5 bases). CDR1 MNHEY and CDR2 SMNVEV come from the germline V gene (reference sequence). Trimming left V 2 bases short and J 4 bases short, with 18 bases between. This CDR3 has 17 residues. The CDR3, as DNA: TGTGCCAGCAGTTTAAGTGGGGCTCACCCTAAGTACAATGAGCAGTTCTTC. It translates to CASSLSGAHPKYNEQFF.

The J gene is TRBJ1-5, the V gene TRBV28, with a weak D call TRBD1 (6 bases). This CDR3 contains 14 residues. V shed 8 bases and J shed 1 base, with 12 bases lying between them. CDR1 MDHEN and CDR2 SYDVKM come from the germline V gene. The CDR3 DNA follows: TGTGCCAGCCAAAGGGGGGGGAGCAATCAGCCCCAGCATTTT. It specifies CASQRGGSNQPQHF. Together with reference TRBV28 and TRBJ1-5, the CDR3 gives the full variable domain: DVKVTQSSRYLVKRTGEKVFLECVQDMDHENMFWYRQDPGLGLRLIYFSYDVKMKEKGDIPEGYSVSREKKERFSLILESASTNQTSMYLCASQRGGSNQPQHFGDGTRLSIL.

The rearrangement links TRBV20-1 to TRBJ1-2; 7 nucleotides agree with TRBD1. V gave up 6 bases and J gave up 8 bases; unmatched junction bases: 6. The V gene's germline CDR1 is DFQATT and CDR2 SNEGSKA (reference sequence). This CDR3 has 11 amino acids. In nucleotides, the CDR3 is TGCAGTGCCTACAGGGGTATAGGCTACACCTTC. It translates to CSAYRGIGYTF.

The chain joins TRBV7-2 to TRBJ2-3; D is undetermined. The germline CDR1 and CDR2 sequences are SGHTA and FQGNSA. The V and J ends lost 1 base and 8 bases respectively, with 10 bases between them. The CDR3 is made up of 13 amino acids. The CDR3, as DNA: TGTGCCAGCAGCTTAGGGAGCCCCAGTACGCAGTATTTT. It is translated as CASSLGSPSTQYF.

V usage is TRBV28 and J usage is TRBJ2-5, with D perhaps assigned TRBD1 or TRBD2 (6 bases each). With 3 bases removed from V and 4 bases from J, the gap between germline ends came to 18 bases. CDR3 size: 16 residues. CDR1 is MDHEN and CDR2 is SYDVKM in the germline V gene. This chain's CDR3 is CASSLGRRGFRETQYF. The DNA of the CDR3 is TGTGCCAGCAGTTTGGGAAGGAGGGGGTTTAGAGAGACCCAGTACTTC.

The chain carries TRBV29-1 and TRBJ2-1, with 13 positions matching TRBD2. The CDR3 runs 15 residues. Germline V gives CDR1 SQVTM, CDR2 ANQGSEA. V was clipped by 7 bases and J by 6 bases; unmatched bases: 9. The CDR3 is CSALRGTSGANEQFF. The DNA for the CDR3 is TGCAGCGCGCTCAGGGGGACTAGCGGGGCCAATGAGCAGTTCTTC.

V and J are TRBV27 and TRBJ1-1; D is perhaps TRBD1 (6 bases). There are 14 residues in the CDR3. V lost 3 bases and J 5 bases, leaving 13 bases between the germline ends. CDR1 is MNHEY, CDR2 SMNVEV, per germline (reference sequence). CDR3 protein: CASSFPRGETEAFF. DNA for the CDR3: TGTGCCAGCAGTTTCCCCAGGGGAGAGACTGAAGCTTTCTTT.

This clone was seen only a few times. V gene TRBV27 combines with J gene TRBJ2-3; no definite D call. This CDR3 region has 11 residues. V gave up 3 bases and J gave up 7 bases, with 5 bases separating them. Germline lookup yields CDR1 MNHEY and CDR2 SMNVEV (reference sequence). CDR3 region: CASSFRHTQYF. In DNA form, the CDR3 reads TGTGCCAGCAGTTTTAGGCATACGCAGTATTTT.

V is TRBV28 and J is TRBJ1-5; 9 bases line up with TRBD1. Germline CDR1 is MDHEN and CDR2 is SYDVKM. The V gene end was trimmed by 10 bases and the J gene end by 0 bases; junction bases not matched to a gene: 16. CDR3 size: 18 residues. The DNA for the CDR3 is TGTGCCACCTCGTCCCGGGACAGGGTCATGGATAGCAATCAGCCCCAGCATTTT. Protein product: CATSSRDRVMDSNQPQHF. The full variable domain, its missing parts supplied by reference TRBV28 and TRBJ1-5, is DVKVTQSSRYLVKRTGEKVFLECVQDMDHENMFWYRQDPGLGLRLIYFSYDVKMKEKGDIPEGYSVSREKKERFSLILESASTNQTSMYLCATSSRDRVMDSNQPQHFGDGTRLSIL.

A single count supports this clone. V usage is TRBV27 and J usage is TRBJ1-2; weak D call: TRBD1 (5 bases). The CDR3 is made up of 17 amino acids. Germline lookup yields CDR1 MNHEY and CDR2 SMNVEV (reference sequence). The V gene lost 5 bases and the J gene lost 6 bases, with 25 bases spanning the gap. The CDR3 DNA is TGTGCCAGCAGTGCCCGTTACTCGACAGCCGGGAACCATGGCTACACCTTC. It yields the protein CASSARYSTAGNHGYTF.

This sequence joins TRBV10-3 and TRBJ2-3; 9 bases agree with TRBD2. V lost 8 bases, J lost 3 bases, and 6 bases stayed unmatched. The CDR3 sequence is 14 residues long. The V gene's germline CDR1 is ENHRY and CDR2 SYGVKD. The CDR3 reads CAISLAGITDTQYF. CDR3 nucleotide sequence: TGTGCCATCTCTCTAGCGGGAATTACAGATACGCAGTATTTT.

V usage is TRBV18 and J usage is TRBJ2-7; D may be TRBD1 or TRBD2 (5 bases each). This CDR3 has 17 residues. The V end was cut by 2 bases, the J end by 2 bases, with 19 bases between. CDR1 is KGHSH, CDR2 LQKENI, per germline. CDR3 region: CASSPFTLGGETYEQYF. The DNA of the CDR3 is TGTGCCAGCTCACCATTTACCCTTGGGGGAGAGACCTACGAGCAGTACTTC. The variable domain in full, completed from reference TRBV18 and TRBJ2-7, reads NAGVMQNPRHLVRRRGQEARLRCSPMKGHSHVYWYRQLPEEGLKFMVYLQKENIIDESGMPKERFSAEFPKEGPSILRIQQVVRGDSAAYFCASSPFTLGGETYEQYFGPGTRLTVT.

This clone was detected only a few times. The chain recombines TRBV2 with TRBJ1-5, with TRBD1 as a possible D gene (5 bases). The ends were cut back, 8 bases at V and 2 bases at J, with 7 bases in the middle. The CDR3 has 12 residues. Germline loops: CDR1 SNHLY, CDR2 FYNNEI. CDR3 residues: CASRGGNQPQHF. For the CDR3, the DNA is TGTGCCAGCCGAGGGGGCAATCAGCCCCAGCATTTT.

The rearrangement joins TRBV7-9 to TRBJ2-5; 7 positions match TRBD1. Losses at the gene ends were 5 bases for V and 5 bases for J; bases not matched to a gene: 2. The germline gives CDR1 SEHNR, CDR2 FQNEAQ (reference sequence). CDR3 length: 12 residues. The CDR3 DNA reads TGTGCCAGCAGCAGGGGGCAGGAGACCCAGTACTTC. As protein: CASSRGQETQYF. The whole variable domain, filled in from reference TRBV7-9 and TRBJ2-5, reads DTGVSQNPRHKITKRGQNVTFRCDPISEHNRLYWYRQTLGQGPEFLTYFQNEAQLEKSRLLSDRFSAERPKGSFSTLEIQRTEQGDSAMYLCASSRGQETQYFGPGTRLLVL.

The genes are TRBV14 and TRBJ1-2, with a weak D call TRBD1 (5 bases). Trimming cost V 1 base and J 7 bases, with 10 bases left between them. This CDR3 is built from 13 residues. CDR1 is SGHDN, CDR2 FVKESK, per germline. CDR3 residues: CASSQGAQGGYTF. The CDR3 nucleotides are TGTGCCAGCAGCCAAGGAGCCCAGGGTGGCTACACCTTC.

The chain carries TRBV19 and TRBJ2-1; TRBD2 agrees at 12 bases. The CDR3 sequence is 15 residues long. Germline CDR1 and CDR2: LNHDA and SQIVND (reference sequence). V lost 8 bases to trimming and J lost 2 bases; unmatched junction nucleotides: 4. CDR3 nucleotide sequence: TGTGCCAGTGGGACTAGCGGGCGAACCTACAATGAGCAGTTCTTC. It translates to CASGTSGRTYNEQFF.

This clone was observed a handful of times. J is TRBJ1-2 and V is TRBV28; D unclear. The CDR3 has 12 residues. V lost 5 bases and J lost 7, with 11 bases in between. Germline CDR1 MDHEN, CDR2 SYDVKM. CDR3 nucleotides: TGTGCCAGCAGTCCACGGACTGCTGGCTACACCTTC. Protein: CASSPRTAGYTF.

The chain combines TRBV28 with TRBJ2-3, with D possibly TRBD2 on 6 matching bases. V dropped 6 bases and J dropped 4 bases, with 8 bases sitting between them. CDR1 and CDR2 from the germline V gene are MDHEN and SYDVKM. This CDR3 is built from 12 residues. The CDR3 sequence is CASSRLADTQYF. The DNA of the CDR3 is TGTGCCAGCAGCCGACTAGCAGATACGCAGTATTTT.

The rearrangement uses TRBV14 and TRBJ1-4; D gene ambiguous. Trimming removed 5 bases from V and 1 base from J, with 11 bases in between. CDR1 and CDR2 (germline): SGHDN, FVKESK. The CDR3 covers 15 residues. The CDR3 loop reads CASSLEGGTNEKLFF. The CDR3 DNA sequence: TGTGCCAGCAGCTTGGAGGGAGGAACTAATGAAAAACTGTTTTTT.

This clone was detected only a few times. The chain links TRBV7-2 to TRBJ1-1, with D hard to call. The CDR3 covers 15 residues. V was shortened by 5 bases and J by 1 base, with 14 bases between the two germline ends. CDR1 and CDR2 (germline): SGHTA, FQGNSA. The CDR3 is CASSLGADWNTEAFF. In DNA, the CDR3 is TGTGCCAGCAGCCTTGGTGCAGATTGGAACACTGAAGCTTTCTTT.